Given below is one T cell receptor (beta chain) in context. 60 Vbeta and 13 Jbeta primers were used in PCR. Assay used: immunoSEQ multiplex PCR; TCRdb lists only in-frame clones, some missing. This sample has about 200,000 clones, with 83% found just once. The CDR3 consists of 16 residues. V was clipped by 6 bases and J by 0 bases, with 14 bases between them. The V gene's germline CDR1 is LNHDA and CDR2 SQIVND (reference sequence). The entry originates in a study of cytomegalovirus exposure and HLA in healthy donors. The material sequenced was PBMCs. The receptor comes from a girl under 18 in good health and CMV-seronegative. This chain uses TRBV19 with TRBJ1-4; perhaps TRBD1 as D (6 bases). Here the CDR3 DNA reads TGTGCCAGTAGGGGGGCAACTGGTGCAACTAATGAAAAACTGTTTTTT. Its translation: CASRGATGATNEKLFF. Full variable domain (outside the CDR3, taken from reference TRBV19 and TRBJ1-4): DGGITQSPKYLFRKEGQNVTLSCEQNLNHDAMYWYRQDPGQGLRLIYYSQIVNDFQKGDIAEGYSVSREKKESFPLTVTSAQKNPTAFYLCASRGATGATNEKLFFGSGTQLSVL.